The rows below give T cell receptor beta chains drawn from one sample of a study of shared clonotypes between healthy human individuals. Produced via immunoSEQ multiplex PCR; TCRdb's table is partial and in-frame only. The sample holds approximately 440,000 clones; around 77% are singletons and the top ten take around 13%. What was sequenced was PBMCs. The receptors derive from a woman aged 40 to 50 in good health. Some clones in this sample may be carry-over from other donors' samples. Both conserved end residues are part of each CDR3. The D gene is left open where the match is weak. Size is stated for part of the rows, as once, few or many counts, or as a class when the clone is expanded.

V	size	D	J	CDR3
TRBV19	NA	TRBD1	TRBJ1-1	CASSILDRDVTEAFF
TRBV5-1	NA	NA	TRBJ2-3	CASSLRVADTQYF
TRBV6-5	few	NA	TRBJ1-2	CASSYYRDYGYTF
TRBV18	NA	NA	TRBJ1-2	CASSPPGRISYGYTF
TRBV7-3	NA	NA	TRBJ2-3	CASSLMSGTTDTQYF
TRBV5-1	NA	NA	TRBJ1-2	CASSLSGRDGYTF
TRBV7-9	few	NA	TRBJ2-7	CASSLWTDGAGEQYF
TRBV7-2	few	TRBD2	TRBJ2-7	CASSSRHLTSGSPYEQYF
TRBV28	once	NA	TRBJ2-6	CASSLGAGASGANVLTF
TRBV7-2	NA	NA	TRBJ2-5	CASSYTFQETQYF
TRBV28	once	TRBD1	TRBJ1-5	CASSLRGQGEQPQHF
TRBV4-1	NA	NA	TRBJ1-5	CASSQDGGFGNQPQHF
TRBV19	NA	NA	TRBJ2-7	CASSITLRLGLGPYEQYF
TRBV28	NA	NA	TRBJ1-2	CASSSSTGTAYGYTF
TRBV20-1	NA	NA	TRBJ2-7	CSARKAYEQYF
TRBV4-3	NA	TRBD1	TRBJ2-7	CASSQDISGQGASEQYF